This T cell receptor (beta chain) was obtained from a study of T cells in Graves' hyperthyroidism and ophthalmopathy. Patients having uncontrolled infection, another autoimmune disease, pregnancy or lactation were not included. Germline values: CDR1 MNHNS, CDR2 SASEGT. With 5 bases removed from V and 3 bases from J, the gap between germline ends came to 20 bases. The CDR3 contains 16 residues. TCR beta CDR3 sequences were amplified from RNA transcripts. TCR CDR3 regions were first amplified by RT-PCR with HTBI primers. TCRdb reprocessed the multiplex PCR reads via MiXCR and lists one record per CDR3 protein. The sample shows around 610,000 distinct CDR3 sequences, about 14% of them seen only once.

This receptor was identified in a woman between 40 and 50 years old with Graves' ophthalmopathy. The sample taken for sequencing was blood. V gene TRBV6-1 combines with J gene TRBJ2-7; D tentatively fits TRBD1 or TRBD2 (6 bases each). The CDR3 DNA reads as TGTGCCAGCAGTCAGGAGGGGGAGACCCAGTACTACGAGCAGTACTTC. Its translation: CASSQEGETQYYEQYF.